These T cell receptor beta chains were read from a single sample in a study of T-cell memory formation after mild COVID-19. TCRdb passed the 5' RACE reads through MiXCR, listing each CDR3 protein once. Among over 500,000 distinct CDR3 sequences listed, 15% to 20% were seen once. The sequenced material came from PBMCs or a T cell subset sorted from them (not recorded which). Receptor source: an adult woman who had mild COVID-19 (a few samples of this study predate the infection). Cell type and time point are not known. The CDR3 runs from the conserved cysteine through the conserved F or W. A D gene is named only where the DNA matches it firmly. Not every row has a clone size; where given, it reads once, few, many or a size class.

D,size,J,V,DNA,CDR3
.,few,TRBJ2-1,TRBV12-3/TRBV12-4,TGTGCCAGCAGTCCGTACAGGGGGCGGGGGGCCAATGAGCAGTTCTTC,CASSPYRGRGANEQFF
.,.,TRBJ2-7,TRBV19,TGTGCCAGTAGTATAGATGCCCCCAACGGGATCAACGAGCAGTACTTC,CASSIDAPNGINEQYF
.,few,TRBJ2-3,TRBV18,TGTGCCAGCTCATCTGGCCAGGTTGATACGCAGTATTTT,CASSSGQVDTQYF
.,.,TRBJ2-2,TRBV6-5,TGTGCCAGCAGTAGTTGGGGGGGCCGCGCTCGGACCGGGGAGCTGTTTTTT,CASSSWGGRARTGELFF
TRBD1,.,TRBJ2-3,TRBV7-9,TGTGCCAGCACCCACACGGGACAGAGTATCGATACGCAGTATTTT,CASTHTGQSIDTQYF
.,many,TRBJ2-5,TRBV7-2,TGTGCCAGCAGCTCGGTGGGACTCGCGATAGAGACCCAGTACTTC,CASSSVGLAIETQYF
TRBD2,few,TRBJ2-2,TRBV24-1,TGTGCCACCAGCGATAGCGGGAGGGCTTCCGGGGAGCTGTTTTTT,CATSDSGRASGELFF
TRBD2,few,TRBJ2-2,TRBV3-1,TGTGCCAGCAGTAGGACGTCTAGCGGGACCTACACCGGGGAGCTGTTTTTT,CASSRTSSGTYTGELFF
.,.,TRBJ1-2,TRBV29-1,TGCAGCGTTGAGGGGGGGGCTAGCTATGGCTACACCTTC,CSVEGGASYGYTF
TRBD1,few,TRBJ1-5,TRBV20-1,TGCAGTGCTAGAGGAAGACAGGGTGAGAATCAGCCCCAGCATTTT,CSARGRQGENQPQHF
.,.,TRBJ2-3,TRBV7-2,TGTGCCAGCAGCTCAGATCACCAACCAGATACGCAGTATTTT,CASSSDHQPDTQYF
.,.,TRBJ1-4,TRBV29-1,TGCAGCGTTGCACAGGCCTCAACTAATGAAAAACTGTTTTTT,CSVAQASTNEKLFF
TRBD1,.,TRBJ1-5,TRBV2,TGTGCCAGCAGGGCTAGACAGGGGGGGAATCAGCCCCAGCATTTT,CASRARQGGNQPQHF
.,.,TRBJ2-5,TRBV20-1,TGCAGTGCTAGAGATCCTAATAGCGGTCGGGCCGAAGAGACCCAGTACTTC,CSARDPNSGRAEETQYF
.,.,TRBJ1-1,TRBV5-6,TGTGCCAGCAGCTACGCAGGTGGCCTTAACACTGAAGCTTTCTTT,CASSYAGGLNTEAFF
.,.,TRBJ1-2,TRBV7-2,TGTGCCAGCAGCGCGGATATGGGCAGGGAGGGTGGCTACACCTTC,CASSADMGREGGYTF
.,.,TRBJ2-2,TRBV19,TGTGCCAGTACAGGGTCCGGGGAGCTGTTTTTT,CASTGSGELFF
TRBD1,.,TRBJ1-2,TRBV9,TGTGCCAGCAGCGCTCAACAGGGGGCTAACTATGGCTACACCTTC,CASSAQQGANYGYTF
TRBD2,.,TRBJ2-7,TRBV19,TGTGCCAGTAGTATCCGTACTAGCGGGGGGTCCTACGAGCAGTACTTC,CASSIRTSGGSYEQYF
TRBD1,.,TRBJ1-4,TRBV2,TGTGCCACCAAGACAGGGGGCAGGCGGGAAAAACTGTTTTTT,CATKTGGRREKLFF
.,.,TRBJ1-2,TRBV24-1,TGTGCCACCAGTGATGAGACAAAATATGGCTACACCTTC,CATSDETKYGYTF
.,.,TRBJ2-1,TRBV20-1,TGCAGTGCTAGAGTGCGGGAAAAACACGGGGATGAGCAGTTCTTC,CSARVREKHGDEQFF
TRBD1,few,TRBJ1-1,TRBV6-1,TGTGCCAGCAGTGCTCAGGGGGGTGGGACTGAAGCTTTCTTT,CASSAQGGGTEAFF
TRBD2,.,TRBJ2-1,TRBV20-1,TGCAGTGCTAGTCGCGGGGGGGGAATCGATGAGCAGTTCTTC,CSASRGGGIDEQFF
TRBD2,.,TRBJ2-3,TRBV12-3/TRBV12-4,TGTGCCAGCAGGCCCAGACTAGCGGGAGTCACAGATACGCAGTATTTT,CASRPRLAGVTDTQYF